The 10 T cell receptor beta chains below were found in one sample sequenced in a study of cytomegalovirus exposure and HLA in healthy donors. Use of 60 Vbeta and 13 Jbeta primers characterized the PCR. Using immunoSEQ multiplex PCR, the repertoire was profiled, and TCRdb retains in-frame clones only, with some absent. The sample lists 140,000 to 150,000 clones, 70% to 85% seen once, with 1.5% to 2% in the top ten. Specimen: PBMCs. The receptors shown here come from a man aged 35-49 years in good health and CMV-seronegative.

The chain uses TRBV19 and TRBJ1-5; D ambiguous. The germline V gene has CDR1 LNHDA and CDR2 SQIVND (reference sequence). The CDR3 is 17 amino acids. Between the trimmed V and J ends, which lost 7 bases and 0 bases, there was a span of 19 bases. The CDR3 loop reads CASNGRSPTYSNQPQHF. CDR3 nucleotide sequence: TGTGCCAGTAATGGCAGATCCCCCACGTATAGCAATCAGCCCCAGCATTTT.

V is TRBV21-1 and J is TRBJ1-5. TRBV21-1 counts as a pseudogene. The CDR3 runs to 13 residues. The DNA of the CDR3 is TGTGCCAGCAGCAAGGGTACGCGGCAGCCCCAGCATTTT. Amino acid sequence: CASSKGTRQPQHF.

For the CDR3, the DNA is TGTGCCAGCGCCGCGGCGGGGGGGCTTGACTACGAGCAGTACTTC. Translated: CASAAAGGLDYEQYF. The chain carries TRBV6-5 and TRBJ2-7; 9 nucleotides line up with TRBD2. The germline CDR1 and CDR2 sequences are MNHEY and SVGAGI. CDR3 length equals 15 residues. V gave up 8 bases and J gave up 3 bases; unmatched junction bases: 11.

CDR3 sequence (DNA): TGTGCCAGCAGTCCGGACGGGGGTCCCGGGGAGCTGTTTTTT. Translated, it gives CASSPDGGPGELFF. The rearrangement links TRBV6-6 to TRBJ2-2, with D possibly TRBD2 on 6 matching bases. The germline V gene has CDR1 MNHNY and CDR2 SVGAGI (reference sequence). This CDR3 region has 14 residues. V lost 5 bases, J lost 6 bases, and 13 bases lay in between.

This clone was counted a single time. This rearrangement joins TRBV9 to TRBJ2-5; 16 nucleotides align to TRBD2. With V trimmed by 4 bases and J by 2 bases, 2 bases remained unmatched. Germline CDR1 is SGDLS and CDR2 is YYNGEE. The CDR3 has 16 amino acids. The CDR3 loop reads CASSLGLAGGQETQYF. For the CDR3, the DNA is TGTGCCAGCAGCCTGGGACTAGCGGGAGGGCAAGAGACCCAGTACTTC. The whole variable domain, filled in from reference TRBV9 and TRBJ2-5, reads DSGVTQTPKHLITATGQRVTLRCSPRSGDLSVYWYQQSLDQGLQFLIQYYNGEERAKGNILERFSAQQFPDLHSELNLSSLELGDSALYFCASSLGLAGGQETQYFGPGTRLLVL.

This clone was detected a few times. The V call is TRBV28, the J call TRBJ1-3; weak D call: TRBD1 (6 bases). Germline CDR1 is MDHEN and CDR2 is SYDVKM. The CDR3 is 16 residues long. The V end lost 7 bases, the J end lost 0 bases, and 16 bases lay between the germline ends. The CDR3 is CASNRYRDNSGNTIYF. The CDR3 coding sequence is TGTGCCAGCAACCGATACAGGGACAACTCTGGAAACACCATATATTTT.

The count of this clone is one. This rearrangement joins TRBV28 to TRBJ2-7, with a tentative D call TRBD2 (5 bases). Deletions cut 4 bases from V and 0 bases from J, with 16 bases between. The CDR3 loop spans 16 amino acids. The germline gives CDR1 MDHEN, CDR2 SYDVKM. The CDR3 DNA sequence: TGTGCCAGCAGTTCACCCAGCGGCAAGAACTCCTACGAGCAGTACTTC. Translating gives CASSSPSGKNSYEQYF.

The CDR3, as DNA: TGTGCCAGCGTTGACAGCTATGGCTACACCTTC. Translated: CASVDSYGYTF. The chain recombines TRBV6-6 with TRBJ1-2, with D perhaps TRBD1 (5 bases). V was trimmed by 8 bases and J by 4 bases, leaving 8 bases between them. Germline lookup yields CDR1 MNHNY and CDR2 SVGAGI (reference sequence). This CDR3 is 11 amino acids long.

Here the CDR3 reads CASSTLTDYNQPQHF. The CDR3, as DNA: TGTGCCAGCAGTACCCTGACGGACTACAATCAGCCCCAGCATTTT. This chain links TRBV6-5 with TRBJ1-5, with no clear D. The CDR3 covers 15 residues. Trimming pared 5 bases from V and 3 bases from J, leaving 14 bases between. Germline V gives CDR1 MNHEY, CDR2 SVGAGI.

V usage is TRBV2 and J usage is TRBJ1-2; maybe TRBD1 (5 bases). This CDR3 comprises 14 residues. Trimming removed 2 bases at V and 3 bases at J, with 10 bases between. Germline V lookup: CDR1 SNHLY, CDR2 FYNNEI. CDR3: CASSETQTDYGYTF. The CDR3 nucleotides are TGTGCCAGCAGTGAAACCCAGACAGACTATGGCTACACCTTC. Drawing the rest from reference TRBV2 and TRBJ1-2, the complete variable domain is EPEVTQTPSHQVTQMGQEVILRCVPISNHLYFYWYRQILGQKVEFLVSFYNNEISEKSEIFDDQFSVERPDGSNFTLKIRSTKLEDSAMYFCASSETQTDYGYTFGSGTRLTVV.